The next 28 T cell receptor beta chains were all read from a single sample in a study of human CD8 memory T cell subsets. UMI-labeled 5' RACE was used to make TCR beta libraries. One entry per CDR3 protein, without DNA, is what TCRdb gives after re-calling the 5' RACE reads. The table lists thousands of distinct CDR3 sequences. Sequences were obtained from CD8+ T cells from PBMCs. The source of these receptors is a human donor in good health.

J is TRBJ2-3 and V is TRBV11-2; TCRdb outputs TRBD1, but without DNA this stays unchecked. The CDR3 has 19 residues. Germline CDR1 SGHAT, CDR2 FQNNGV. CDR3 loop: CASSLDFYGGGSGTDTQYF. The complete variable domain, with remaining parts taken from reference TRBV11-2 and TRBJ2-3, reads EAGVAQSPRYKIIEKRQSVAFWCNPISGHATLYWYQQILGQGPKLLIQFQNNGVVDDSQLPKDRFSAERLKGVDSTLKIQPAKLEDSAVYLCASSLDFYGGGSGTDTQYFGPGTRLTVL.

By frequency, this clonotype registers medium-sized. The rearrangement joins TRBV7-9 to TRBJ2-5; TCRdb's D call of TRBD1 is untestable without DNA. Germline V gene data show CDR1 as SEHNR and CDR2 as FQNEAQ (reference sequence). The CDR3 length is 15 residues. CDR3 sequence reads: CASSLPFSRKETQYF.

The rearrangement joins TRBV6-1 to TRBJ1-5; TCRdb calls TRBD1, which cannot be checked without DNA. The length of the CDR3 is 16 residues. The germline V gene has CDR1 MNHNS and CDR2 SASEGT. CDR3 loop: CASSETPGQGNQPQHF.

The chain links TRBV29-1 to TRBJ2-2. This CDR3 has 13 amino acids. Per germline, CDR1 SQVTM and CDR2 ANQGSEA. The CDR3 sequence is CSVRYPNTGELFF.

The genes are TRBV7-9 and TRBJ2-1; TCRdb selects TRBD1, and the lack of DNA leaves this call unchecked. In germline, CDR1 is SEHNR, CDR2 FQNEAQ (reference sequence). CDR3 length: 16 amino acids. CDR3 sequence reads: CASSPGKVSPYNEQFF.

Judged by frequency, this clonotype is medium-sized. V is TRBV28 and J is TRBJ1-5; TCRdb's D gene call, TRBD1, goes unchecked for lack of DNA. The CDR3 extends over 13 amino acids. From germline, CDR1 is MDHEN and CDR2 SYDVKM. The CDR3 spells CASSLSGGQPQHF.

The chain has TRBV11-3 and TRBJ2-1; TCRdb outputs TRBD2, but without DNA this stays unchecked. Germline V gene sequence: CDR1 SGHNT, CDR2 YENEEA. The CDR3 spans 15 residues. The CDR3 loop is CASSLGTSDGHEQFF.

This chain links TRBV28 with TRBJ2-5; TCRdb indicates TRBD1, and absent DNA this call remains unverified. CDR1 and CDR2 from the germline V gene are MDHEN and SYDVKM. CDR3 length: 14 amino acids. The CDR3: CASRPTGGSETQYF. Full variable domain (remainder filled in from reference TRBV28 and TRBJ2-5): DVKVTQSSRYLVKRTGEKVFLECVQDMDHENMFWYRQDPGLGLRLIYFSYDVKMKEKGDIPEGYSVSREKKERFSLILESASTNQTSMYLCASRPTGGSETQYFGPGTRLLVL.

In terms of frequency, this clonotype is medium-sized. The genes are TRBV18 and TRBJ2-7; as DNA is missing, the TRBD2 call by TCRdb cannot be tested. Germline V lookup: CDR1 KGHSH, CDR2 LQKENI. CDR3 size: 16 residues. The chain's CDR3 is CASSPRTLEASYEQYF. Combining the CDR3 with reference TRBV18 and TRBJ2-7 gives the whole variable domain NAGVMQNPRHLVRRRGQEARLRCSPMKGHSHVYWYRQLPEEGLKFMVYLQKENIIDESGMPKERFSAEFPKEGPSILRIQQVVRGDSAAYFCASSPRTLEASYEQYFGPGTRLTVT.

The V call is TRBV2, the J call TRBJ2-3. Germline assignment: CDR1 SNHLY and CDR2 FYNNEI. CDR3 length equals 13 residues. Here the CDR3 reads CASSLGPADTQYF.

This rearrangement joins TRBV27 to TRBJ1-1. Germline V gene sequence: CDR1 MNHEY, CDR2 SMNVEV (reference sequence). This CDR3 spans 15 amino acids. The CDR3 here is CASSPTGFMNTEAFF.

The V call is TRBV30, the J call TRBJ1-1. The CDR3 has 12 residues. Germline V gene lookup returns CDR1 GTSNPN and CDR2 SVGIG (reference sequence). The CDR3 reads CAWSGDDSEAFF.

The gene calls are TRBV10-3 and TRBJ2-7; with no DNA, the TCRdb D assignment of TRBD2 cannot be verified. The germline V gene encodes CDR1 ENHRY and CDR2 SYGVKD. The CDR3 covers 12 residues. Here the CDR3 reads CATSEGGYEQYF.

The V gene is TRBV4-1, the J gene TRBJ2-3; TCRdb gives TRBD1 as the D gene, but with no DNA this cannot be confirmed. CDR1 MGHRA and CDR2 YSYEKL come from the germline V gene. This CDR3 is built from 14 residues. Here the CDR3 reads CASSQRTGTDTQYF.

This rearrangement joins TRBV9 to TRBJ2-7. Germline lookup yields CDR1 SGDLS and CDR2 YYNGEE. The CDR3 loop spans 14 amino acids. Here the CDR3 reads CASSEIPSSYEQYF.

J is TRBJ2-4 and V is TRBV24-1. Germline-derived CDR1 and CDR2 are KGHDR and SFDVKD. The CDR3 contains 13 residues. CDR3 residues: CATSDPLKNIQYF.

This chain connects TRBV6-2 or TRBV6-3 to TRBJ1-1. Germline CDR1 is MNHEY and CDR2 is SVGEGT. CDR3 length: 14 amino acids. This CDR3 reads CASSLAEAFTEAFF.

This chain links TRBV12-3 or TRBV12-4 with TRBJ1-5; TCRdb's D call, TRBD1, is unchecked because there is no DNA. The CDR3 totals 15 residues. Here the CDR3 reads CASSPGLPLNQPQHF.

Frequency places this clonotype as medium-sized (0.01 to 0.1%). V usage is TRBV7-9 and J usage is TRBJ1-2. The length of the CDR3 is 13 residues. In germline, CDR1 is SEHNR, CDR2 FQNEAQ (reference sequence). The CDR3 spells CASSFTGPLGYTF. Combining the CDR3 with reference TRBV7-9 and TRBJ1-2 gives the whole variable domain DTGVSQNPRHKITKRGQNVTFRCDPISEHNRLYWYRQTLGQGPEFLTYFQNEAQLEKSRLLSDRFSAERPKGSFSTLEIQRTEQGDSAMYLCASSFTGPLGYTFGSGTRLTVV.

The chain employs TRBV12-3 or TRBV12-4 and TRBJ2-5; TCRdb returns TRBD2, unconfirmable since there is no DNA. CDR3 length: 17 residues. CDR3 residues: CASSLSTSGVYQETQYF.

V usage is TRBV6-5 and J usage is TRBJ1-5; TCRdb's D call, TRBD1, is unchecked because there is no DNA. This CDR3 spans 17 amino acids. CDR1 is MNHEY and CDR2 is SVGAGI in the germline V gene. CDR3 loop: CASSRFGTAPNNQPQHF.

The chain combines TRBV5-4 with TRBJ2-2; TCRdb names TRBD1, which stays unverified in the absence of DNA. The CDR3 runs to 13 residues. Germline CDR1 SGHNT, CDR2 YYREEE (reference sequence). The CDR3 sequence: CASSLGGSGELFF.

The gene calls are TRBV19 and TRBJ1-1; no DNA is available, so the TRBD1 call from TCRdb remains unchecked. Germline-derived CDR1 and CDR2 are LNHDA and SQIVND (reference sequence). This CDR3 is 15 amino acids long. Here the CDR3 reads CASSMNSLAGGEAFF.

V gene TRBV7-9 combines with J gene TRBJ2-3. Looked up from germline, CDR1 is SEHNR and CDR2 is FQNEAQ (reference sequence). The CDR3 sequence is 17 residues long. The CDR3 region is CASSPPSGYTSTDTQYF.

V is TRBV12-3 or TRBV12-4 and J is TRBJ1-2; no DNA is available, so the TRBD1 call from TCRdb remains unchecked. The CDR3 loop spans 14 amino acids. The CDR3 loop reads CASSFVGDGYGYTF.

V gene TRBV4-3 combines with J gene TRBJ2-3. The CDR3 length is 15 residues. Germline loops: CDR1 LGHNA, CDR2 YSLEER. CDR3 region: CASSQEVGYTDTQYF.

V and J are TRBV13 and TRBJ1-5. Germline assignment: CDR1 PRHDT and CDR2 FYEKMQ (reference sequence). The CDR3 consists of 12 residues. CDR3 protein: CASSLGRQPQHF. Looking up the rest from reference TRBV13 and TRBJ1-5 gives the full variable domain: AAGVIQSPRHLIKEKRETATLKCYPIPRHDTVYWYQQGPGQDPQFLISFYEKMQSDKGSIPDRFSAQQFSDYHSELNMSSLELGDSALYFCASSLGRQPQHFGDGTRLSIL.

The CDR3 here is CASSPTVPGHGGDNYGYTF. The chain combines TRBV7-8 with TRBJ1-2; TCRdb indicates TRBD1, and absent DNA this call remains unverified. Germline loops: CDR1 SGHVS, CDR2 FQNEAQ. The CDR3 contains 19 residues. The variable domain in full, with the rest retrieved from reference TRBV7-8 and TRBJ1-2, is GAGVSQSPRYKVAKRGQDVALRCDPISGHVSLFWYQQALGQGPEFLTYFQNEAQLDKSGLPSDRFFAERPEGSVSTLKIQRTQQEDSAVYLCASSPTVPGHGGDNYGYTFGSGTRLTVV.